The 15 T cell receptor beta chains presented below share a single source sample, sequenced in a study of shared clonotypes between healthy human individuals. TCRdb's table, derived via immunoSEQ multiplex PCR, lists solely in-frame clones and lacks some. The table lists approximately 2,000,000 clones, around 92% of them singletons. Sequences were obtained from naive CD4+ T cells from PBMCs. Noted subset: CD45RA+ positively selected. Every receptor here comes from a man between 18 and 29 years old in good health. Some clones in this sample may be carry-over from other donors' samples.

V is TRBV7-3 and J is TRBJ1-4, with D tentatively TRBD1 (5 bases). In germline, CDR1 is SGHTA, CDR2 FQGTGA. Trimming took 4 bases from V and 6 from J, leaving 12 bases between them. The CDR3 covers 14 residues. CDR3 sequence reads: CASSWGALDEKLFF. The CDR3 coding sequence is TGTGCCAGCAGCTGGGGCGCATTGGATGAAAAACTGTTTTTT. The entire variable domain, with the rest obtained from reference TRBV7-3 and TRBJ1-4, is as follows: GAGVSQTPSNKVTEKGKYVELRCDPISGHTALYWYRQSLGQGPEFLIYFQGTGAADDSGLPNDRFFAVRPEGSVSTLKIQRTERGDSAVYLCASSWGALDEKLFFGSGTQLSVL.

Comment on this clone: Other DNA variants within this sample encode the same CDR3. This chain connects TRBV7-9 to TRBJ2-3, with TRBD1 identical over 9 bases. V gave up 2 bases and J gave up 1 base; unmatched junction bases: 1. CDR1 is SEHNR and CDR2 is FQNEAQ in the germline V gene (reference sequence). The CDR3 length is 15 residues. This CDR3 reads CASSLRQGGTDTQYF. CDR3 DNA sequence: TGTGCCAGCAGCTTAAGACAGGGGGGCACAGATACGCAGTATTTT.

This chain links TRBV29-1 with TRBJ2-7; the match to TRBD2 covers 8 bases. V lost 6 bases and J lost 4; bases outside the gene matches: 5. In germline, CDR1 is SQVTM, CDR2 ANQGSEA. The CDR3 loop spans 12 amino acids. CDR3 residues: CSVQRERYEQYF. In nucleotides, the CDR3 is TGCAGCGTCCAGCGGGAGAGATACGAGCAGTACTTC.

This sequence joins TRBV28 and TRBJ1-4, with a weak D call TRBD1 (6 bases). The CDR3 spans 14 residues. Germline lookup yields CDR1 MDHEN and CDR2 SYDVKM. V lost 4 bases, J lost 7 bases, and 13 bases lay in between. CDR3 in amino acids: CASSSPGVAEKLFF. The CDR3 region has the DNA TGTGCCAGCAGTTCGCCAGGGGTTGCTGAAAAACTGTTTTTT.

The chain has TRBV25-1 and TRBJ2-3, with D perhaps matching TRBD1 (6 bases). V was clipped by 6 bases and J by 3 bases, with 13 bases between them. The CDR3 totals 14 residues. Germline V gene data show CDR1 as MGHDK and CDR2 as SYGVNS. The CDR3 nucleotides read TGTGCCAGCAGCAAACCCACAGGGACAGATACGCAGTATTTT. Protein: CASSKPTGTDTQYF.

The J gene is TRBJ2-3, the V gene TRBV5-1; possibly TRBD1 for D (7 bases). CDR3 length: 16 residues. Germline CDR1 is SGHRS and CDR2 is YFSETQ. The V end lost 4 bases, the J end lost 0 bases, and 15 bases lay between the germline ends. The CDR3 sequence is CASSGTAGTSTDTQYF. The CDR3 DNA follows: TGCGCCAGCAGCGGGACAGCGGGTACTAGCACAGATACGCAGTATTTT.

The chain couples TRBV28 to TRBJ1-1; D remains ambiguous. V was shortened by 11 bases and J by 0 bases, with 13 bases between the two germline ends. Germline loops: CDR1 MDHEN, CDR2 SYDVKM. The CDR3 runs to 13 residues. The DNA of the CDR3 is TGTGCCGCGGGCCCCAACATGAACACTGAAGCTTTCTTT. Translating it yields CAAGPNMNTEAFF.

The J gene is TRBJ1-4, the V gene TRBV10-3; the match to TRBD1 covers 7 bases. Trimming removed 10 bases from V and 4 bases from J; junction bases left unmatched: 12. The CDR3 totals 15 residues. Germline loops: CDR1 ENHRY, CDR2 SYGVKD. The CDR3 bases are TGTGCCACTGCTCGGGACAGCACTAGTAATGAAAAACTGTTTTTT. This translates into CATARDSTSNEKLFF.

In the case of this clone: The same CDR3 is also encoded by other DNA sequences in this sample. This sequence joins TRBV2 and TRBJ2-7; no firm D call. V lost 3 bases and J lost 3, with 6 bases in between. The CDR3 has 12 residues. Germline V gene sequence: CDR1 SNHLY, CDR2 FYNNEI. In DNA, the CDR3 is TGTGCCAGCAGTGACCTGGGCTACGAGCAGTACTTC. Protein product: CASSDLGYEQYF.

J is TRBJ1-2 and V is TRBV5-4; D is perhaps TRBD1 (6 bases). The germline V gene has CDR1 SGHNT and CDR2 YYREEE (reference sequence). V was trimmed by 7 bases and J by 8 bases, leaving 18 bases between them. The CDR3 loop spans 13 amino acids. Written as DNA, the CDR3 is TGTGCCAGCTTTATATCAGGGGCACGGGGCTACACCTTC. Encoded protein: CASFISGARGYTF.

The gene calls are TRBV5-1 and TRBJ2-7; 8 bases line up with TRBD1. The junction had 18 bases not matched to a gene; V was cut back by 6 bases and J by 7 bases. CDR1 SGHRS and CDR2 YFSETQ come from the germline V gene. This CDR3 is 16 amino acids long. The CDR3 region is CASTIITGQGAGEQYF. DNA of the CDR3: TGCGCCAGCACTATAATCACTGGGCAGGGGGCAGGGGAGCAGTACTTC.

This clone occurred once. This rearrangement joins TRBV10-3 to TRBJ2-2; 8 nucleotides line up with TRBD2. After removal of 4 bases from V and 3 bases from J, the junction contained 16 bases not matched to a gene. CDR1 and CDR2 from the germline V gene are ENHRY and SYGVKD. The CDR3 consists of 19 residues. The DNA for the CDR3 is TGTGCCATCAGTGGAACGGGAGGGGCCTTCGGGGTATACACCGGGGAGCTGTTTTTT. Its translation is CAISGTGGAFGVYTGELFF.

The chain combines TRBV11-2 with TRBJ2-5; D possibly matches TRBD1 or TRBD2 (5 bases each). CDR1 and CDR2 (germline): SGHAT, FQNNGV. The V end lost 1 base, the J end lost 1 base, and 13 bases lay between the germline ends. The CDR3 runs 16 residues. The CDR3 bases are TGTGCCAGCAGCTTAGGAAGTTTGGGGGTCCAAGAGACCCAGTACTTC. As protein: CASSLGSLGVQETQYF. Combining the CDR3 with reference TRBV11-2 and TRBJ2-5 gives the whole variable domain EAGVAQSPRYKIIEKRQSVAFWCNPISGHATLYWYQQILGQGPKLLIQFQNNGVVDDSQLPKDRFSAERLKGVDSTLKIQPAKLEDSAVYLCASSLGSLGVQETQYFGPGTRLLVL.

V gene TRBV11-3 combines with J gene TRBJ1-2, with D unclear. The V and J ends lost 5 bases and 7 bases respectively, with 17 bases between them. Germline values: CDR1 SGHNT, CDR2 YENEEA. This CDR3 contains 14 residues. The CDR3 here is CASSPAGGKGGYTF. CDR3 DNA: TGTGCCAGCAGCCCCGCCGGAGGTAAAGGTGGCTACACCTTC.

The V gene is TRBV30, the J gene TRBJ2-2; possibly TRBD1 for D (5 bases). Trimming left V 4 bases short and J 2 bases short, with 17 bases between. This CDR3 has 16 amino acids. The germline gives CDR1 GTSNPN, CDR2 SVGIG (reference sequence). CDR3 sequence reads: CAWTRYTRVNTGELFF. Here the CDR3 DNA reads TGTGCCTGGACCAGATACACCAGGGTAAACACCGGGGAGCTGTTTTTT.